The sequence of this TCR beta chain was determined in a study of T cell responses to AZD1222 COVID-19 vaccine. With 2 bases removed from V and 12 bases from J, the gap between germline ends came to 13 bases. There are 12 residues in the CDR3. Germline CDR1 SNHLY, CDR2 FYNNEI. This clone was seen a handful of times. Clones were sequenced by immunoSEQ multiplex PCR, and TCRdb holds only the in-frame ones, with some missing. The repertoire consists of approximately 120,000 clones, with 80% to 90% occurring once and the leading ten covering under 7%. This chain uses TRBV2 with TRBJ1-1; D is undetermined. This receptor was obtained from an adult in good health. Sequences were derived from peripheral blood, sampled on day 0 of AZD1222 vaccination. The CDR3 spells CASSERGNRPFF. DNA for the CDR3: TGTGCCAGCAGTGAACGGGGAAATCGGCCTTTCTTT.